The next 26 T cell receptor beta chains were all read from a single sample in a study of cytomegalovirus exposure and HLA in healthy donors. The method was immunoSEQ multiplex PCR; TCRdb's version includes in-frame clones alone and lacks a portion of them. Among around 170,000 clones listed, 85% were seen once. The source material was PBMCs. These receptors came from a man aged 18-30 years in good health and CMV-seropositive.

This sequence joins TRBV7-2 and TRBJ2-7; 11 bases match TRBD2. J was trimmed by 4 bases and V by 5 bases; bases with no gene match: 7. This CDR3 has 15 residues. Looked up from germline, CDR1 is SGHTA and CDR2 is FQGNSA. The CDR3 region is CASSPGVAGGYEQYF. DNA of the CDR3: TGTGCCAGCAGCCCGGGGGTAGCGGGAGGGTACGAGCAGTACTTC.

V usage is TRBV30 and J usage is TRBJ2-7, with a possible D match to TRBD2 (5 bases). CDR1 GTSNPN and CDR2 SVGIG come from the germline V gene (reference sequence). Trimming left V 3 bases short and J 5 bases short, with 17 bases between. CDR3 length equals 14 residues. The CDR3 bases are TGTGCCTGGAGCCGGACTGGGGAAGGCCACGAGCAGTACTTC. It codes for CAWSRTGEGHEQYF.

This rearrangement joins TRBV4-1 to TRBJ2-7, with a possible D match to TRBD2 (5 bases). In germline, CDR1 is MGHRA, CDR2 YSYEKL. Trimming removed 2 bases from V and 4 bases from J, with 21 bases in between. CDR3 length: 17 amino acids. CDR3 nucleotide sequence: TGCGCCAGCAGCCAACACGAGGGTGGCACTGGGTATTACGAGCAGTACTTC. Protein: CASSQHEGGTGYYEQYF.

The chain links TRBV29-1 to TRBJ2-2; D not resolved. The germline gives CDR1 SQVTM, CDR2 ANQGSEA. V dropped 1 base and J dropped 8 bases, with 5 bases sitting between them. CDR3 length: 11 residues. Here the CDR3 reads CSVEAVGELFF. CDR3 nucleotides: TGCAGCGTTGAAGCGGTGGGGGAGCTGTTTTTT.

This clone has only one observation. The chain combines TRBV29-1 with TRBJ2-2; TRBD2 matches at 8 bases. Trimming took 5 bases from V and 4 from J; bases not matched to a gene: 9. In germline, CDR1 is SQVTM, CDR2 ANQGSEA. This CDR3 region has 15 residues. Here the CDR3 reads CSVSPSGGATGELFF. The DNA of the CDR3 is TGCAGCGTTTCTCCCAGCGGGGGTGCCACCGGGGAGCTGTTTTTT.

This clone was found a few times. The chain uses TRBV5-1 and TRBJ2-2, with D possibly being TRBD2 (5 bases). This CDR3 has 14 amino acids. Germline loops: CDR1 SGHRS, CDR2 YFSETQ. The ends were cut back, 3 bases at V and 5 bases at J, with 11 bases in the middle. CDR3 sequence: CASSWRTETGELFF. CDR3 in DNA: TGCGCCAGCAGCTGGAGGACGGAAACCGGGGAGCTGTTTTTT.

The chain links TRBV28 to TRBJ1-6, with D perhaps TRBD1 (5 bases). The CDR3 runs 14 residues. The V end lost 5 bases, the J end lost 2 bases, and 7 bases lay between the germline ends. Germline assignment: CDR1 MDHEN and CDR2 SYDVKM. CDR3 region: CASSPGPYNSPLHF. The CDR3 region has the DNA TGTGCCAGCAGTCCAGGGCCCTATAATTCACCCCTCCACTTT.

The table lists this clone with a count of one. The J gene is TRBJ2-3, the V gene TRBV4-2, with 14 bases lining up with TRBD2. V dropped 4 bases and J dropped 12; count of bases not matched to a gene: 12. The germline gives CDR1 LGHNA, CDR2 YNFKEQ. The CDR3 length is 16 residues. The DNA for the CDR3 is TGTGCCAGCAGCCTCGGGGAAGGGACTAGCGGGAGTTTTCAGTATTTT. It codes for CASSLGEGTSGSFQYF.

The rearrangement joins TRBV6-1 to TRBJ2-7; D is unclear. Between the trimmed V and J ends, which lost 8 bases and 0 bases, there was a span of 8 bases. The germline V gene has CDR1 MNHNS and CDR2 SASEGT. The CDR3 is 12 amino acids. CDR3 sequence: CASDTSSYEQYF. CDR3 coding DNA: TGTGCCAGCGATACCAGCTCCTACGAGCAGTACTTC.

Here the CDR3 reads CASSPRSYGYEQYF. The CDR3 DNA is TGTGCCAGCAGTCCTAGGTCCTACGGCTACGAGCAGTACTTC. The V call is TRBV6-5, the J call TRBJ2-7, with no clear D. This CDR3 has 14 residues. V was shortened by 5 bases and J by 3 bases, with 14 bases between the two germline ends. Germline V gives CDR1 MNHEY, CDR2 SVGAGI.

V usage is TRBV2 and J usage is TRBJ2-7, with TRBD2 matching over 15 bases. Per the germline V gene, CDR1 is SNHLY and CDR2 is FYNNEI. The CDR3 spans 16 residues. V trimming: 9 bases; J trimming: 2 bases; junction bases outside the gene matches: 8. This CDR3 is CASFGTSGRRAYEQYF. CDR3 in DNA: TGTGCCAGTTTCGGGACTAGCGGGAGGAGGGCCTACGAGCAGTACTTC.

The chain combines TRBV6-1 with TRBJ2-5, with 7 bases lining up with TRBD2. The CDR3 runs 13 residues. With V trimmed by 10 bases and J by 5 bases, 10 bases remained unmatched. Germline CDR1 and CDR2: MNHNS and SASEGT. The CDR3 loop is CAIQAGTKETQYF. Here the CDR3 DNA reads TGTGCCATCCAAGCGGGGACCAAGGAGACCCAGTACTTC.

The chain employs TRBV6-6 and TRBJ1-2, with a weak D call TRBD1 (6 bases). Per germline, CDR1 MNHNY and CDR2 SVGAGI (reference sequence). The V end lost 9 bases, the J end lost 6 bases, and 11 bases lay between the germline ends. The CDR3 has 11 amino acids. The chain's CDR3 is CASRQVDGYTF. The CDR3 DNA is TGTGCCAGTAGACAGGTCGATGGCTACACCTTC.

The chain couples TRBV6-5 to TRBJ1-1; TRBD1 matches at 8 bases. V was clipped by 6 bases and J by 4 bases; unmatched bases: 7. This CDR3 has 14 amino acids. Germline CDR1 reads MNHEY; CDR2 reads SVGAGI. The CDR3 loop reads CASSPRGRITEAFF. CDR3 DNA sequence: TGTGCCAGCAGCCCCAGGGGGCGGATCACTGAAGCTTTCTTT.

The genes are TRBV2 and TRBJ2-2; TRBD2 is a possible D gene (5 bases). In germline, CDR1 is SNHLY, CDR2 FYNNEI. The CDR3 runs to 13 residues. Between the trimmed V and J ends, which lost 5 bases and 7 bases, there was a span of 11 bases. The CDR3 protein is CASSPHEGGELFF. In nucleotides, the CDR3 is TGTGCCAGCAGTCCCCACGAGGGCGGGGAGCTGTTTTTT. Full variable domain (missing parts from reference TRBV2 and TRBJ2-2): EPEVTQTPSHQVTQMGQEVILRCVPISNHLYFYWYRQILGQKVEFLVSFYNNEISEKSEIFDDQFSVERPDGSNFTLKIRSTKLEDSAMYFCASSPHEGGELFFGEGSRLTVL.

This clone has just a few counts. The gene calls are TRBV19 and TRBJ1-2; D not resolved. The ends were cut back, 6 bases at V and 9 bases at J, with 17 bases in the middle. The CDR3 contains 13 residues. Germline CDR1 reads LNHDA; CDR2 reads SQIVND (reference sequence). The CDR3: CASSQEGRASYTF. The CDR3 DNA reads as TGTGCCAGTAGCCAGGAAGGGAGAGCAAGCTACACCTTC.

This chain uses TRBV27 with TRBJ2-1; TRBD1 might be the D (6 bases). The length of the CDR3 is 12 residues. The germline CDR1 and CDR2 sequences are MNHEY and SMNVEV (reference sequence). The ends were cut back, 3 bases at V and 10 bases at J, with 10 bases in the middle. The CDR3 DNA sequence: TGTGCCAGCAGTTTCCCCGACAGGGAGCAGTTCTTC. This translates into CASSFPDREQFF.

The CDR3 loop is CSVRDSPYYGYTF. CDR3 DNA: TGCAGCGTACGGGACAGCCCCTACTATGGCTACACCTTC. J is TRBJ1-2 and V is TRBV29-1; 7 nucleotides line up with TRBD1. This CDR3 has 13 residues. In germline, CDR1 is SQVTM, CDR2 ANQGSEA. V trimming: 6 bases; J trimming: 3 bases; junction bases outside the gene matches: 7.

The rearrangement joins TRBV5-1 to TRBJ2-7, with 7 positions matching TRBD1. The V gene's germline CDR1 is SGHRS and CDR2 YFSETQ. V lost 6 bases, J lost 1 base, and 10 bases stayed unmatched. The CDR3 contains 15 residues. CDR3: CASTPGQEGSYEQYF. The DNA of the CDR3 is TGCGCCAGCACCCCTGGACAGGAAGGATCCTACGAGCAGTACTTC. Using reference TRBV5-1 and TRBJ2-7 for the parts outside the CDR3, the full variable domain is KAGVTQTPRYLIKTRGQQVTLSCSPISGHRSVSWYQQTPGQGLQFLFEYFSETQRNKGNFPGRFSGRQFSNSRSEMNVSTLELGDSALYLCASTPGQEGSYEQYFGPGTRLTVT.

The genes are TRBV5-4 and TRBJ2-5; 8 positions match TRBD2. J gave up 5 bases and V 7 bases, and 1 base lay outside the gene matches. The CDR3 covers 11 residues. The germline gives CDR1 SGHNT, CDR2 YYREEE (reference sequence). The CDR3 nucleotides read TGTGCCAGCTCGGGGGGGGAGACCCAGTACTTC. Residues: CASSGGETQYF.

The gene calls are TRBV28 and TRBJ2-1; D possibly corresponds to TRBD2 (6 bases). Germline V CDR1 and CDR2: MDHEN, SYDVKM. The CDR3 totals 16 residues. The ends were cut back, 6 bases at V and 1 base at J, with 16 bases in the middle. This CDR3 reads CASSLPLASSYNEQFF. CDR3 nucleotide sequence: TGTGCCAGCAGCCTCCCCCTAGCGTCTTCCTACAATGAGCAGTTCTTC.

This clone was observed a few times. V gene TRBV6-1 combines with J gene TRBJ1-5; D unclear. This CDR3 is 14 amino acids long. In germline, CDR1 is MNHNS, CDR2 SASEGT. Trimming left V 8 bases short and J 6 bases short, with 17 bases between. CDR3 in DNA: TGTGCCAGCTGCGACGGGTCATTCGGTCAGCCCCAGCATTTT. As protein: CASCDGSFGQPQHF.

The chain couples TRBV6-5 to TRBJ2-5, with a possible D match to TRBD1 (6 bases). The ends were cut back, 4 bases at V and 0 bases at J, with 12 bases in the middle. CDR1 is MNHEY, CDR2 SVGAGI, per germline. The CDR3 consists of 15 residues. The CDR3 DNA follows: TGTGCCAGCAGTTGGGACATTCTGAACCAAGAGACCCAGTACTTC. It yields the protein CASSWDILNQETQYF.

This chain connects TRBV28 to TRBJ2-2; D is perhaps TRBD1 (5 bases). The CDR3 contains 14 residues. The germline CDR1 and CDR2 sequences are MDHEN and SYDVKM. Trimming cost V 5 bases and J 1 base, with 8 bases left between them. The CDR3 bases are TGTGCCAGCAGTATTACAGGGAACACCGGGGAGCTGTTTTTT. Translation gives CASSITGNTGELFF.

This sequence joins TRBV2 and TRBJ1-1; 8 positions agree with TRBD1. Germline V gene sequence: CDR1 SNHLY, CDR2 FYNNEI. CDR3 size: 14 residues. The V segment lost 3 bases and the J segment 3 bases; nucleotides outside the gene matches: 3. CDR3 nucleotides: TGTGCCAGCAGTGAGGACAGGGTTGACACTGAAGCTTTCTTT. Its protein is CASSEDRVDTEAFF.

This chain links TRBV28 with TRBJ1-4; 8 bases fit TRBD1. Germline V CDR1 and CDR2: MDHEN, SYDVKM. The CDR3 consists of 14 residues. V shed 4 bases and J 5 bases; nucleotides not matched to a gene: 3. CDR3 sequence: CASSSPGGNEKLFF. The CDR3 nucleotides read TGTGCCAGCAGTTCGCCAGGGGGCAATGAAAAACTGTTTTTT.